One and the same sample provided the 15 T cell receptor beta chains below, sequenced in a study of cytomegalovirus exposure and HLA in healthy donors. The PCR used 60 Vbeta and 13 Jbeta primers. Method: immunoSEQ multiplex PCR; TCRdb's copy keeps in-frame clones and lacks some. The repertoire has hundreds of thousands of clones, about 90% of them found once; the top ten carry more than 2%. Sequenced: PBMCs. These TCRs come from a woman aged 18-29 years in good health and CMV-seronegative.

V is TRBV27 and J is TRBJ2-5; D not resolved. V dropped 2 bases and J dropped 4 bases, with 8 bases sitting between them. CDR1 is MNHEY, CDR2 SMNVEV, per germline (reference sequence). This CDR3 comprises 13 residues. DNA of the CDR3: TGTGCCAGCAGTTTAAGGTGGGCAGAGACCCAGTACTTC. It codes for CASSLRWAETQYF.

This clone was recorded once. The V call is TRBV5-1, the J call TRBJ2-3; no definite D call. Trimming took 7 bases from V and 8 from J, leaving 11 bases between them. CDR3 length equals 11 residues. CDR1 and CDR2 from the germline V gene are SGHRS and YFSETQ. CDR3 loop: CASVDGATQYF. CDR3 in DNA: TGCGCCAGCGTAGATGGAGCTACGCAGTATTTT. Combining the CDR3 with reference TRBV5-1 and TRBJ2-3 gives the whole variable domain KAGVTQTPRYLIKTRGQQVTLSCSPISGHRSVSWYQQTPGQGLQFLFEYFSETQRNKGNFPGRFSGRQFSNSRSEMNVSTLELGDSALYLCASVDGATQYFGPGTRLTVL.

The CDR3 is CASKGKSPLHF. The CDR3 coding sequence is TGTGCCAGTAAGGGGAAATCACCCCTCCACTTT. The V and J genes are TRBV19 and TRBJ1-6; tentative D call: TRBD1 (5 bases). Trimming pared 7 bases from V and 10 bases from J, leaving 8 bases between. Per the germline V gene, CDR1 is LNHDA and CDR2 is SQIVND (reference sequence). The CDR3 extends over 11 amino acids.

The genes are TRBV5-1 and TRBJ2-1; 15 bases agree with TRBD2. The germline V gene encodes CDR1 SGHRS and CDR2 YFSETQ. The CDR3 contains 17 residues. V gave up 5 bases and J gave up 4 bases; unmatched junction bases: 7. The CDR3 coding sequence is TGCGCCAGCAGTCTACCTGGGACTAGCGGGGGGTACAATGAGCAGTTCTTC. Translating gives CASSLPGTSGGYNEQFF.

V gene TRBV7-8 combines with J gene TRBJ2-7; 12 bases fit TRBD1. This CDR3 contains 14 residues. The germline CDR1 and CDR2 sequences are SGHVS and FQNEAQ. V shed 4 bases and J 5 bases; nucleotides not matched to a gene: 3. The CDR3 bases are TGTGCCAGCAGCTACGGGACAGGGGGCAACGAGCAGTACTTC. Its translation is CASSYGTGGNEQYF.

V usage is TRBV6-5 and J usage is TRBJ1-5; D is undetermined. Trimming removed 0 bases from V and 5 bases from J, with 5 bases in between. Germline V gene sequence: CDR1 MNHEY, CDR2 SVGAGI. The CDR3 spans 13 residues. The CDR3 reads CASSYSADQPQHF. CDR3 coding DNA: TGTGCCAGCAGTTACTCGGCGGATCAGCCCCAGCATTTT.

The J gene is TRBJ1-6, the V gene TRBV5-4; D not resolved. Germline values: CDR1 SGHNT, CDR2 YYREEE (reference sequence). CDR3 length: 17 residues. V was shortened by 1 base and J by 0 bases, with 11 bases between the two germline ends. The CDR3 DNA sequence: TGTGCCAGCAGCTTGATGGAGGAGGACTCCTATAATTCACCCCTCCACTTT. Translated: CASSLMEEDSYNSPLHF.

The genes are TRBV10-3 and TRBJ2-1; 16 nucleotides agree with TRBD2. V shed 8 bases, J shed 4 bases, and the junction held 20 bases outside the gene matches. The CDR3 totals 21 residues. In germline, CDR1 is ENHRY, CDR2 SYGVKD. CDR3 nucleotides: TGTGCCATCGGGACTAGCGGGGGGGCAAGTCCACAAGGCGGCGGATACAATGAGCAGTTCTTC. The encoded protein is CAIGTSGGASPQGGGYNEQFF.

CDR3 bases: TGTGCCAGCCGCCGGGGGGCCTCAGCTAATGAAAAACTGTTTTTT. Translated: CASRRGASANEKLFF. The chain is built from TRBV6-4 and TRBJ1-4; tentative D call: TRBD1 (6 bases). Germline-derived CDR1 and CDR2 are MRHNA and SNTAGT. V lost 8 bases to trimming and J lost 3 bases, with 16 bases between them. The CDR3 is 15 residues long.

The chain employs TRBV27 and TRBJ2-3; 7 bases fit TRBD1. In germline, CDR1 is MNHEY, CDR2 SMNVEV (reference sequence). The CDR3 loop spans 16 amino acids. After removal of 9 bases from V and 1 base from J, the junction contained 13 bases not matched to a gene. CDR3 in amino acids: CASQPLSGQGTDTQYF. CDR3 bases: TGTGCCAGTCAGCCCCTTTCCGGACAGGGCACAGATACGCAGTATTTT.

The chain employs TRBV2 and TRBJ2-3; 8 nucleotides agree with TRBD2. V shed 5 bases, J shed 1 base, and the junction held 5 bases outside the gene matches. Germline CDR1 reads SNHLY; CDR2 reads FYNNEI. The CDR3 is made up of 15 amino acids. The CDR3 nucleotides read TGTGCCAGCAGTCGACGGGGGGGCGGCACAGATACGCAGTATTTT. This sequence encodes CASSRRGGGTDTQYF.

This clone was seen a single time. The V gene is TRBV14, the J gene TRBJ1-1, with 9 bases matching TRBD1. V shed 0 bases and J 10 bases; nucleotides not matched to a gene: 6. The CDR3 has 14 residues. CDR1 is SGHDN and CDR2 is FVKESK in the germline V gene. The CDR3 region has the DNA TGTGCCAGCAGCCAAGATACCGGGACAGGGAGAGCTTTCTTT. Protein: CASSQDTGTGRAFF. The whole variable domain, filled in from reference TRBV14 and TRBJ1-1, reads EAGVTQFPSHSVIEKGQTVTLRCDPISGHDNLYWYRRVMGKEIKFLLHFVKESKQDESGMPNNRFLAERTGGTYSTLKVQPAELEDSGVYFCASSQDTGTGRAFFGQGTRLTVV.

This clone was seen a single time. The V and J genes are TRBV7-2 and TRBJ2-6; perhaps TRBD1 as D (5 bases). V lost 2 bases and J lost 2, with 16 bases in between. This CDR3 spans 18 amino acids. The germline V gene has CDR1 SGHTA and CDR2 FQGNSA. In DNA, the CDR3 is TGTGCCAGCAGCTTACTAGGGGTTGCCGCCGCTGGGGCCAACGTCCTGACTTTC. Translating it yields CASSLLGVAAAGANVLTF.

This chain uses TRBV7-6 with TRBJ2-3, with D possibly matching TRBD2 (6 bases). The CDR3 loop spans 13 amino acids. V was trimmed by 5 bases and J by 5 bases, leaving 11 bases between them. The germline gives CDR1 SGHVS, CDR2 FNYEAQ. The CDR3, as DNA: TGTGCCAGCAGCATCAGGCGGGGAGATACGCAGTATTTT. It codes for CASSIRRGDTQYF.

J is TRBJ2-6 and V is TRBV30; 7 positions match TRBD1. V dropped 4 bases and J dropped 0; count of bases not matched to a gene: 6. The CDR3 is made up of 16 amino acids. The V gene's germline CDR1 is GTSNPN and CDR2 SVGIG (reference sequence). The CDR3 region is CAWNRDSFSGANVLTF. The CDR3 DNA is TGTGCCTGGAACCGGGACAGCTTCTCTGGGGCCAACGTCCTGACTTTC.